The 16 T cell receptor beta chains below all came from one sample that was sequenced in a study of blood T cell repertoires in COVID-19. Sequencing was performed with immunoSEQ multiplex PCR; in TCRdb, only in-frame clones are kept and a portion is missing. The sample records approximately 240,000 clones, 85% to 95% being singletons. Material: PBMCs or T cells enriched from blood (not recorded which). These TCRs come from a woman aged 18-29 years who had recovered from COVID-19.

This rearrangement joins TRBV21-1 to TRBJ1-2; TRBD1 is taken as the D call from the table, unchecked against the DNA. TRBV21-1 corresponds to a pseudogene. The CDR3 extends over 14 amino acids. In DNA form, the CDR3 reads TGTGCCAGCAGCCGGCCGGGACATTTCTATGGCTACACCTTC. The encoded protein is CASSRPGHFYGYTF.

The V call is TRBV11-2, the J call TRBJ1-1, with a tentative D call TRBD1 (5 bases). Germline V gene lookup returns CDR1 SGHAT and CDR2 FQNNGV. The CDR3 is 15 amino acids. V was pared by 1 base and J by 1 base, with 10 bases between. CDR3 sequence (DNA): TGTGCCAGCAGCTTAGTAGCGGGGCAGAACACTGAAGCTTTCTTT. Its protein is CASSLVAGQNTEAFF.

This clone was counted between two and nine times. Other DNA sequences from this sample encode an identical CDR3 as well. The gene calls are TRBV9 and TRBJ1-3, with D perhaps matching TRBD1 (6 bases). This CDR3 has 14 residues. The germline V gene has CDR1 SGDLS and CDR2 YYNGEE. V was shortened by 3 bases and J by 4 bases, with 11 bases between the two germline ends. CDR3 sequence (DNA): TGTGCCAGCAGCGCGACAGGAGGCGGAAACACCATATATTTT. Residues: CASSATGGGNTIYF.

V gene TRBV7-3 combines with J gene TRBJ1-1; no reliable D call. Trimming stripped 4 bases from V and 2 bases from J, with 11 bases between. Germline CDR1 SGHTA, CDR2 FQGTGA. This CDR3 has 14 amino acids. CDR3 region: CASSSGRGNTEAFF. DNA for the CDR3: TGTGCCAGCAGCTCCGGACGGGGAAACACTGAAGCTTTCTTT.

The V and J genes are TRBV9 and TRBJ2-7, with D possibly TRBD2 on 6 matching bases. The CDR3 totals 13 residues. V dropped 0 bases and J dropped 6 bases, with 10 bases sitting between them. Per the germline V gene, CDR1 is SGDLS and CDR2 is YYNGEE. The CDR3 coding sequence is TGTGCCAGCAGCGTAGACTACGGGGGCGAGCAGTACTTC. Protein product: CASSVDYGGEQYF.

There are a few counts of this clone. The rearrangement joins TRBV6-5 to TRBJ2-5; D might be TRBD1 (6 bases). Germline V gene lookup returns CDR1 MNHEY and CDR2 SVGAGI. There are 15 residues in the CDR3. Between the trimmed V and J ends, which lost 4 bases and 6 bases, there was a span of 18 bases. The CDR3 reads CASSLVPGQTKTQYF. The CDR3 DNA sequence: TGTGCCAGCAGTTTAGTCCCGGGACAAACGAAGACCCAGTACTTC.

This chain connects TRBV5-1 to TRBJ2-7; TRBD2 aligns across 8 bases. Germline V gene sequence: CDR1 SGHRS, CDR2 YFSETQ. This CDR3 has 18 residues. J gave up 2 bases and V 0 bases, and 13 bases lay outside the gene matches. The CDR3 loop reads CASSLGAHSGTRAYEQYF. CDR3 DNA sequence: TGCGCCAGCAGCTTGGGGGCGCATAGCGGGACCCGAGCCTACGAGCAGTACTTC.

The chain has TRBV27 and TRBJ1-2; 7 bases fit TRBD1. Germline V gives CDR1 MNHEY, CDR2 SMNVEV (reference sequence). J gave up 4 bases and V 6 bases, and 5 bases lay outside the gene matches. The length of the CDR3 is 13 residues. In nucleotides, the CDR3 is TGTGCCAGCAGACCAGGGGGACGCTATGGCTACACCTTC. Residues: CASRPGGRYGYTF.

V gene TRBV5-1 combines with J gene TRBJ1-6; 9 bases align to TRBD1. This CDR3 has 17 residues. Germline values: CDR1 SGHRS, CDR2 YFSETQ. V dropped 3 bases and J dropped 1; count of bases not matched to a gene: 5. The CDR3 DNA reads as TGCGCCAGCAGCTCGTCCGGGACAGGGTCCTATAATTCACCCCTCCACTTT. As protein: CASSSSGTGSYNSPLHF.

The V gene is TRBV19, the J gene TRBJ1-2; D unresolved. The CDR3 is 13 residues long. Germline V gives CDR1 LNHDA, CDR2 SQIVND (reference sequence). The V end lost 3 bases, the J end lost 10 bases, and 15 bases lay between the germline ends. CDR3: CASSIFDSPFYTF. DNA for the CDR3: TGTGCCAGTAGTATTTTCGATAGTCCCTTCTACACCTTC.

The chain is built from TRBV19 and TRBJ2-1; D may be TRBD2 (6 bases). Germline values: CDR1 LNHDA, CDR2 SQIVND (reference sequence). The CDR3 runs to 16 residues. Trimming removed 3 bases from V and 7 bases from J, with 19 bases in between. DNA for the CDR3: TGTGCCAGTAGTATCCTCCCTTCGGGACTGAATAATGAGCAGTTCTTC. This encodes CASSILPSGLNNEQFF.

The rearrangement links TRBV12-3 or TRBV12-4 to TRBJ1-2; tentative D call: TRBD1 (5 bases). Trimming shortened V by 10 bases and J by 0 bases, and 12 bases separated the two germline ends. The CDR3 is 13 amino acids. CDR3 amino acids: CAISTAANYGYTF. CDR3 nucleotide sequence: TGTGCCATCTCGACAGCCGCTAACTATGGCTACACCTTC.

The chain carries TRBV28 and TRBJ2-5; 7 nucleotides line up with TRBD2. Germline loops: CDR1 MDHEN, CDR2 SYDVKM. The junction had 9 bases not matched to a gene; V was cut back by 4 bases and J by 4 bases. The CDR3 spans 15 residues. CDR3 in DNA: TGTGCCAGCAGTTCACCTAGCGGTGGTGGAGAGACCCAGTACTTC. Its translation is CASSSPSGGGETQYF.

The chain uses TRBV2 and TRBJ1-2; tentatively, D is TRBD1 (5 bases). The V and J ends lost 1 base and 6 bases respectively, with 9 bases between them. CDR1 is SNHLY and CDR2 is FYNNEI in the germline V gene. The length of the CDR3 is 13 residues. The CDR3 region has the DNA TGTGCCAGCAGTGAAGAGTCGGGGGATGGCTACACCTTC. Its protein is CASSEESGDGYTF.

This sequence joins TRBV13 and TRBJ1-1; tentatively, D is TRBD1 (6 bases). V shed 4 bases and J shed 5 bases, with 11 bases lying between them. There are 13 residues in the CDR3. CDR1 and CDR2 (germline): PRHDT, FYEKMQ (reference sequence). CDR3 residues: CASSSTGETEAFF. The CDR3 DNA reads TGTGCCAGCAGCTCGACAGGAGAAACTGAAGCTTTCTTT.

In DNA form, the CDR3 reads TGTGCCAGTAGTGCGACACAGAACACTGAAGCTTTCTTT. It translates to CASSATQNTEAFF. The chain carries TRBV19 and TRBJ1-1; D gene ambiguous. CDR3 length: 13 amino acids. CDR1 and CDR2 from the germline V gene are LNHDA and SQIVND (reference sequence). V was cut by 5 bases and J by 1 base, with 8 bases left in between.